A selection of T cell receptor beta chains follows, all from one sample in a study of T cells in Graves' hyperthyroidism and ophthalmopathy. TCRdb analysed the multiplex PCR reads with MiXCR anew, one entry per CDR3 protein. The repertoire has about 640,000 distinct CDR3 sequences, less than 25% of them found once; the top ten carry roughly a third. Sequenced: blood. Receptors were obtained from a man aged 25 to 45 with Graves' ophthalmopathy. Each CDR3 is given with its conserved first and last residue. A D gene is named only where the DNA matches it firmly.

d_call | v_call | cdr3_aa
. | TRBV3-1 | CASRPTGSHTEAFF
TRBD2 | TRBV20-1 | CSAPSGSLSYEQYF
. | TRBV5-5 | CASSFGREGNEQFF
TRBD2 | TRBV28 | CASSPTGLAGADTQYF
TRBD2 | TRBV20-1 | CSVMGLARYNEQFF
TRBD2 | TRBV20-1 | CSARDLREASDTQYF
. | TRBV27 | CASSLFGSSSFWEQFF
TRBD2 | TRBV3-1 | CASSRIAGGYEQYF
. | TRBV7-9 | CASNPLGRDSYNEQFF
TRBD2 | TRBV20-1 | CSAPHSGSSYNEQFF
TRBD1 | TRBV29-1 | CSVKGQGSSYEQYF
. | TRBV2 | CASARGSLDQPQHF
. | TRBV19 | CASNPGTSSYNEQFF
. | TRBV3-1 | CASRLNEQFF
. | TRBV6-1 | CASSRDPLNTEAFF
. | TRBV2 | CASSPQLGTGYTF
. | TRBV4-1 | CASSPTSGPTHEQYF
TRBD2 | TRBV29-1 | CSATISGSDADTQYF
TRBD2 | TRBV11-2 | CASSPHREGSYEQYF
TRBD1 | TRBV6-5 | CASSSVLGQGFRNQPQHF
. | TRBV2 | CASAQTGALSEAFF
. | TRBV18 | CASSPPTSREDNIAQYF
TRBD1 | TRBV5-1 | CASRPIPGQGAKEQYF
. | TRBV30 | CAWSWGDSNQPQHF
TRBD2 | TRBV11-2 | CASSGGSSGAYEQYF
TRBD1 | TRBV28 | CASSSLHRDRGYYGYTF
TRBD2 | TRBV27 | CASSLVASLAGGPETQYF
. | TRBV9 | CASSVQGRDTDTQYF
TRBD1 | TRBV2 | CASRSGQGNYGYTF
TRBD1 | TRBV2 | CASFSPRTGAHEQYF
. | TRBV27 | CASRPSRKNTEAFF
TRBD1 | TRBV7-9 | CASSLPPGQESSYEQYF
TRBD2 | TRBV7-9 | CASGLAGGPSRSYEQFF
TRBD2 | TRBV6-2/TRBV6-3 | CASIKRGSSYEQYF
. | TRBV3-1 | CASSQSRTGGNTEAFF
TRBD1 | TRBV6-2/TRBV6-3 | CASSADRVSTDTQYF
TRBD1 | TRBV12-3/TRBV12-4 | CASRTDRGYNTGELFF
. | TRBV2 | CASSEKVKAVYEQYF
TRBD2 | TRBV6-1 | CASSESASGSYEQYF
. | TRBV11-2 | CASSLPVSDSGANVLTF
. | TRBV5-8 | CASSLLLVSNEQFF
. | TRBV5-6 | CASSFQQGAETQYF
. | TRBV28 | CASSLLGLGSYEQYF
. | TRBV7-2 | CASSLDPKGGVGDTQYF